Listed below are T cell receptor beta chains from one sample, sequenced in a study of low-dose radiotherapy and immunotherapy resistance in tumors. TCRdb reprocessed the reads via MiXCR and lists one record per CDR3 protein. The profile shows 50,000 or so distinct CDR3 sequences, around 34% of them singletons. Sequences were derived from PBMCs, sampled after low-dose radiotherapy plus immunotherapy. The receptors were sampled from a male donor with rectosigmoid adenocarcinoma. Both conserved end residues are part of each CDR3. D genes are given only for firm matches. Clone size, where shown, is once, few, many, or a class for clones that have expanded.

v_gene: TRBV5-6; abundance: many; j_gene: TRBJ2-3; d_gene: TRBD2; CDR3nt: TGTGCCAGCACCGTTGGGACTAGCGGGCGAGATACGCAGTATTTT; CDR3aa: CASTVGTSGRDTQYF
v_gene: TRBV19; abundance: many; j_gene: TRBJ1-1; d_gene: TRBD1; CDR3nt: TGTGCCAGTAGTACAGCCGGGACAGGGGTTTGGGCAACTGAAGCTTTCTTT; CDR3aa: CASSTAGTGVWATEAFF
v_gene: TRBV12-3/TRBV12-4; abundance: -; j_gene: TRBJ1-2; d_gene: -; CDR3nt: TGTGCCAGCAGCCAACTACAGGGAGGAGAGGATGGCTACACCTTC; CDR3aa: CASSQLQGGEDGYTF
v_gene: TRBV3-1; abundance: many; j_gene: TRBJ2-3; d_gene: -; CDR3nt: TGTGCCAGCAAAGCGGCCGCTAGCACAGATACGCAGTATTTT; CDR3aa: CASKAAASTDTQYF
v_gene: TRBV12-3/TRBV12-4; abundance: many; j_gene: TRBJ1-1; d_gene: TRBD1; CDR3nt: TGTGCCAGCAGTTTGGGACAGGTCACTGAAGCTTTCTTT; CDR3aa: CASSLGQVTEAFF
v_gene: TRBV12-3/TRBV12-4; abundance: -; j_gene: TRBJ2-1; d_gene: -; CDR3nt: TGTGCCAGCAGCCCCGTGGGAACCTACAATGAGCAGTTCTTC; CDR3aa: CASSPVGTYNEQFF
v_gene: TRBV20-1; abundance: -; j_gene: TRBJ1-1; d_gene: -; CDR3nt: TGCAGTGCTAGAGGCCCGGTTAACACTGAAGCTTTCTTT; CDR3aa: CSARGPVNTEAFF
v_gene: TRBV3-1; abundance: many; j_gene: TRBJ2-7; d_gene: TRBD2; CDR3nt: TGTGCCAGCAGCCTAACTAGCGGGGCCTCCTACGAGCAGTACTTC; CDR3aa: CASSLTSGASYEQYF
v_gene: TRBV6-8; abundance: few; j_gene: TRBJ2-3; d_gene: -; CDR3nt: TGTGCCAGCAGAAGACAGTTCGCTTTCACAGATACGCAGTATTTT; CDR3aa: CASRRQFAFTDTQYF
v_gene: TRBV5-6; abundance: many; j_gene: TRBJ2-7; d_gene: -; CDR3nt: TGTGCCAGCAGCGCCAATCCTAGCAGCTACGAGCAGTACTTC; CDR3aa: CASSANPSSYEQYF
v_gene: TRBV24-1; abundance: -; j_gene: TRBJ2-7; d_gene: -; CDR3nt: TGTGCCACCAGTGGCGCAGGGAGCTCCTACGAGCAGTACTTC; CDR3aa: CATSGAGSSYEQYF
v_gene: TRBV28; abundance: few; j_gene: TRBJ2-7; d_gene: -; CDR3nt: TGTGCCAGCAGTTCAACCTTCAGGGGAACCTACGAGCAGTACTTC; CDR3aa: CASSSTFRGTYEQYF
v_gene: TRBV28; abundance: many; j_gene: TRBJ2-1; d_gene: -; CDR3nt: TGTGCCAGCAGCCGAAGAACTGAGCAGTTCTTC; CDR3aa: CASSRRTEQFF
v_gene: TRBV6-6; abundance: many; j_gene: TRBJ1-5; d_gene: -; CDR3nt: TGTGCCAGCAGTTACGGGGAGGGCTATAGCAATCAGCCCCAGCATTTT; CDR3aa: CASSYGEGYSNQPQHF
v_gene: TRBV27; abundance: many; j_gene: TRBJ1-5; d_gene: TRBD1; CDR3nt: TGTGCCAGCAGTCGGACAGGGGGCAATAGCAATCAGCCCCAGCATTTT; CDR3aa: CASSRTGGNSNQPQHF
v_gene: TRBV7-2; abundance: -; j_gene: TRBJ2-7; d_gene: TRBD2; CDR3nt: TGTGCCTCCTGCCCCAGAGTAGCGGGAGGCCTATACGAGCAGTACTTC; CDR3aa: CASCPRVAGGLYEQYF
v_gene: TRBV5-6; abundance: -; j_gene: TRBJ2-5; d_gene: TRBD2; CDR3nt: TGTGCCAGCAGGAGGAGCGGGGGTGGCCGGTGGGCCCAGTACTTC; CDR3aa: CASRRSGGGRWAQYF
v_gene: TRBV20-1; abundance: many; j_gene: TRBJ1-5; d_gene: -; CDR3nt: TGCAGTGCTAGAGAACTCCGGGGAGGTAATCAGCCCCAGCATTTT; CDR3aa: CSARELRGGNQPQHF
v_gene: TRBV6-5; abundance: -; j_gene: TRBJ1-5; d_gene: -; CDR3nt: TGTGCCAGCAGTCCGCCGAAAGGGGTTTACGATCAGCCCCAGCATTTT; CDR3aa: CASSPPKGVYDQPQHF
v_gene: TRBV28; abundance: -; j_gene: TRBJ2-7; d_gene: -; CDR3nt: TGTGCCAGCAGTCCGCCGGGACTGAGCTCCTACGAGCAGTACTTC; CDR3aa: CASSPPGLSSYEQYF
v_gene: TRBV24-1; abundance: -; j_gene: TRBJ2-2; d_gene: TRBD1; CDR3nt: TGTGCCACCAGTGATCCTACAGGGGGCAACACCGGGGAGCTGTTTTTT; CDR3aa: CATSDPTGGNTGELFF
v_gene: TRBV19; abundance: many; j_gene: TRBJ1-2; d_gene: -; CDR3nt: TGTGCCTCAACCAAAGGGGCAGGGTCTAGTGGCTACACCTTC; CDR3aa: CASTKGAGSSGYTF
v_gene: TRBV4-2; abundance: -; j_gene: TRBJ2-5; d_gene: TRBD1; CDR3nt: TGTGCCAGCAGCCAAGAAGGTGGCAGGGGGCCGAAGACCCAGTACTTC; CDR3aa: CASSQEGGRGPKTQYF
v_gene: TRBV2; abundance: many; j_gene: TRBJ1-1; d_gene: -; CDR3nt: TGTGCCAGCCAGCCAGGGCACACTGAAGCTTTCTTT; CDR3aa: CASQPGHTEAFF
v_gene: TRBV2; abundance: many; j_gene: TRBJ2-7; d_gene: -; CDR3nt: TGTGCCAGCAGACATGACGGCTCCTACGAGCAGTACTTC; CDR3aa: CASRHDGSYEQYF
v_gene: TRBV6-2/TRBV6-3; abundance: -; j_gene: TRBJ1-5; d_gene: -; CDR3nt: TGTGCCAGTTATCCGGGATCACTTAGCAATCAGCCCCAGCATTTT; CDR3aa: CASYPGSLSNQPQHF
v_gene: TRBV23-1; abundance: few; j_gene: TRBJ2-7; d_gene: -; CDR3nt: TGCGCCAGCAGTCAGGACGAGCAGTACTTC; CDR3aa: CASSQDEQYF
v_gene: TRBV19; abundance: -; j_gene: TRBJ2-1; d_gene: TRBD2; CDR3nt: TGTGCCAGTAGTATGACTAGCGGGAGGGCCGGTGAGCAGTTCTTC; CDR3aa: CASSMTSGRAGEQFF
v_gene: TRBV6-5; abundance: many; j_gene: TRBJ2-3; d_gene: -; CDR3nt: TGTGCCAGCAGTTACTCGAGGATCACAGATACGCAGTATTTT; CDR3aa: CASSYSRITDTQYF
v_gene: TRBV11-3; abundance: many; j_gene: TRBJ2-1; d_gene: -; CDR3nt: TGTGCCAGCAGCAAAGAAAGTCACAATGAGCAGTTCTTC; CDR3aa: CASSKESHNEQFF
v_gene: TRBV4-3; abundance: many; j_gene: TRBJ2-1; d_gene: -; CDR3nt: TGCGCCAGCAGCCAAGGGGCCAGCACCTACAATGAGCAGTTCTTC; CDR3aa: CASSQGASTYNEQFF
v_gene: TRBV7-2; abundance: -; j_gene: TRBJ2-3; d_gene: -; CDR3nt: TGTGCCAGCAGCCCCCGGACACGCACAGATACGCAGTATTTT; CDR3aa: CASSPRTRTDTQYF
v_gene: TRBV3-1; abundance: -; j_gene: TRBJ1-2; d_gene: -; CDR3nt: TGTGCCAGCAGCCCGCTGGGAAAATGGGGCTACACCTTC; CDR3aa: CASSPLGKWGYTF
v_gene: TRBV28; abundance: many; j_gene: TRBJ2-7; d_gene: -; CDR3nt: TGTGCCAGCAGTTTCCGTCACAGGGTTGACGAGCAGTACTTC; CDR3aa: CASSFRHRVDEQYF
v_gene: TRBV27; abundance: few; j_gene: TRBJ2-7; d_gene: -; CDR3nt: TGTGCCAGCAGGGCAGGACCCTACGAGCAGTACTTC; CDR3aa: CASRAGPYEQYF
v_gene: TRBV7-9; abundance: -; j_gene: TRBJ2-7; d_gene: -; CDR3nt: TGTGCCAGCAGCGCCCCTTACGAGCAGTACTTC; CDR3aa: CASSAPYEQYF
v_gene: TRBV28; abundance: many; j_gene: TRBJ2-3; d_gene: TRBD1; CDR3nt: TGTGCCAGCAGTCCAACCGGGACAGGGAAGGATACGCAGTATTTT; CDR3aa: CASSPTGTGKDTQYF
v_gene: TRBV6-6; abundance: many; j_gene: TRBJ2-7; d_gene: TRBD1; CDR3nt: TGTGCCAGCAGTCCACCGCCCGGGACAGGGAACCACGAGCAGTACTTC; CDR3aa: CASSPPPGTGNHEQYF
v_gene: TRBV5-1; abundance: once; j_gene: TRBJ2-4; d_gene: TRBD1; CDR3nt: TGCGCCAGCAGCTTGTCAGGGGGCTTGGATGAGCAGTACTTC; CDR3aa: CASSLSGGLDEQYF
v_gene: TRBV6-1; abundance: many; j_gene: TRBJ2-5; d_gene: TRBD1; CDR3nt: TGTGCCAGCAGCCGGACAGGGTTGGGGCAAGAGACCCAGTACTTC; CDR3aa: CASSRTGLGQETQYF
v_gene: TRBV4-1; abundance: many; j_gene: TRBJ2-5; d_gene: TRBD1; CDR3nt: TGCGCCAGCAGCCAACCTGGGACAGGAAACCAGTACTTC; CDR3aa: CASSQPGTGNQYF
v_gene: TRBV9; abundance: many; j_gene: TRBJ2-6; d_gene: -; CDR3nt: TGTGCCAGCAGCGTACAGGGTACCGGGGCCAACGTCCTGACTTTC; CDR3aa: CASSVQGTGANVLTF
v_gene: TRBV6-1; abundance: -; j_gene: TRBJ2-1; d_gene: -; CDR3nt: TGTGCCAGCAGTTACTCGGAAGGCAGCGGTGAGCAGTTCTTC; CDR3aa: CASSYSEGSGEQFF
v_gene: TRBV18; abundance: once; j_gene: TRBJ1-1; d_gene: -; CDR3nt: TGTGCCAGCTCACTGGACCTTGAACAGACTGAAGCTTTCTTT; CDR3aa: CASSLDLEQTEAFF
v_gene: TRBV6-2/TRBV6-3; abundance: medium-sized; j_gene: TRBJ1-1; d_gene: TRBD1; CDR3nt: TGTGCCAGCAGTGAAGCCGGGACAGGGGGCACTGAAGCTTTCTTT; CDR3aa: CASSEAGTGGTEAFF
v_gene: TRBV18; abundance: many; j_gene: TRBJ1-5; d_gene: -; CDR3nt: TGTGCCAGCTCGCCCTCGTCGGGGGATCAGCCCCAGCATTTT; CDR3aa: CASSPSSGDQPQHF
v_gene: TRBV20-1; abundance: -; j_gene: TRBJ2-7; d_gene: -; CDR3nt: TGCAGTGCTAGCCCGGACGGCTACGAGCAGTACTTC; CDR3aa: CSASPDGYEQYF
v_gene: TRBV5-6; abundance: -; j_gene: TRBJ2-2; d_gene: TRBD1; CDR3nt: TGTGCCAGCAGCTGGGGACAGGGGAACACCGGGGAGCTGTTTTTT; CDR3aa: CASSWGQGNTGELFF
v_gene: TRBV7-2; abundance: many; j_gene: TRBJ2-1; d_gene: -; CDR3nt: TGTGCCAGCAGCTCCCAAGTTGTTAGCTCCTACAATGAGCAGTTCTTC; CDR3aa: CASSSQVVSSYNEQFF
v_gene: TRBV7-9; abundance: -; j_gene: TRBJ2-1; d_gene: TRBD2; CDR3nt: TGTGCCAGCAGCTTAGCGCGTCTAGCGGGAGCCGAGGAGCAGTTCTTC; CDR3aa: CASSLARLAGAEEQFF
v_gene: TRBV20-1; abundance: -; j_gene: TRBJ2-6; d_gene: -; CDR3nt: TGCAGTGCTAGAGTTCGGGGCAGGGAGCCTGCTGGGGCCAACGTCCTGACTTTC; CDR3aa: CSARVRGREPAGANVLTF